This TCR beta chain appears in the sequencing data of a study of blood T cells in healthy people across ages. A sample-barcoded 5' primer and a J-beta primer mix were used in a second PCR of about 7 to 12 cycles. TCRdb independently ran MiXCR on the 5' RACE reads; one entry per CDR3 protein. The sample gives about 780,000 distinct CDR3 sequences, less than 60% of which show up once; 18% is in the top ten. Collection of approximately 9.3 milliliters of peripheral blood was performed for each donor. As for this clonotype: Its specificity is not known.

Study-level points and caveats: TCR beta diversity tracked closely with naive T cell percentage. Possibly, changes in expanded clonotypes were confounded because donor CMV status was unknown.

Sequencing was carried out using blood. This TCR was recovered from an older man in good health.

CDR3 region: CASSLVPTSGSTDTQYF. DNA for the CDR3: TGTGCCAGCAGCTTAGTCCCGACTAGCGGAAGCACAGATACGCAGTATTTT. The rearrangement uses TRBV13 and TRBJ2-3; 9 nucleotides match TRBD2. Germline loops: CDR1 PRHDT, CDR2 FYEKMQ (reference sequence). The CDR3 has 17 residues. Trimming cost V 1 base and J 0 bases; bases outside gene matches: 5.